Below, 21 T cell receptor beta chains from the same sample are listed, as sequenced in a study of early T cells in non-severe SARS-CoV-2 infection. Via MiXCR, TCRdb re-called the 5' RACE reads, giving one row per CDR3 protein. Of 60,000 or so distinct CDR3 sequences listed, around 12% were seen once; the top ten hold 1.3% to 1.5%. The sample was whole blood, taken at baseline. Every receptor here comes from an adult who was a healthcare worker with PCR-confirmed SARS-CoV-2 infection or an uninfected control (not recorded which).

This chain links TRBV6-1 with TRBJ1-1; D remains ambiguous. Germline-derived CDR1 and CDR2 are MNHNS and SASEGT. Trimming removed 0 bases at V and 4 bases at J, with 18 bases between. This CDR3 spans 17 amino acids. CDR3 DNA sequence: TGTGCCAGCAGTGAAGCGCGGGCTTCAAATAGGCGCACTGAAGCTTTCTTT. As protein: CASSEARASNRRTEAFF.

There are many counts of this clonotype. The chain has TRBV3-1 and TRBJ1-1; perhaps TRBD1 as D (5 bases). V dropped 2 bases and J dropped 6 bases, with 10 bases sitting between them. Germline V gene sequence: CDR1 LGHDT, CDR2 YNNKEL (reference sequence). The CDR3 length is 13 residues. DNA for the CDR3: TGTGCCAGCAGCCAATTAACAGGAGCTGAAGCTTTCTTT. Protein product: CASSQLTGAEAFF. The entire variable domain, with the rest obtained from reference TRBV3-1 and TRBJ1-1, is as follows: DTAVSQTPKYLVTQMGNDKSIKCEQNLGHDTMYWYKQDSKKFLKIMFSYNNKELIINETVPNRFSPKSPDKAHLNLHINSLELGDSAVYFCASSQLTGAEAFFGQGTRLTVV.

The chain joins TRBV20-1 to TRBJ2-7, with D possibly matching TRBD2 (6 bases). The germline V and J ends were trimmed by 0 bases and 7 bases, with 19 bases remaining between them. This CDR3 region has 15 residues. CDR1 DFQATT and CDR2 SNEGSKA come from the germline V gene (reference sequence). The CDR3 reads CSARDIQRAQEEQYF. Written as DNA, the CDR3 is TGCAGTGCTAGAGATATTCAGCGGGCACAGGAGGAGCAGTACTTC.

The chain has TRBV30 and TRBJ1-2; D possibly corresponds to TRBD1 (6 bases). V was shortened by 7 bases and J by 4 bases, with 19 bases between the two germline ends. The CDR3 runs 14 residues. CDR1 and CDR2 (germline): GTSNPN, SVGIG (reference sequence). CDR3 loop: CASPRAGDIYGYTF. The CDR3 region has the DNA TGTGCCTCCCCTCGGGCAGGGGATATCTATGGCTACACCTTC.

The rearrangement joins TRBV6-5 to TRBJ1-2; D is unclear. V dropped 8 bases and J dropped 8 bases, with 21 bases sitting between them. The CDR3 consists of 14 residues. Germline V gene lookup returns CDR1 MNHEY and CDR2 SVGAGI. CDR3 loop: CASFRSGRSGGYTF. In DNA form, the CDR3 reads TGTGCCAGCTTTAGGTCGGGAAGATCTGGGGGCTACACCTTC.

The V gene is TRBV5-1, the J gene TRBJ2-4; 9 nucleotides line up with TRBD1. Germline V lookup: CDR1 SGHRS, CDR2 YFSETQ. J was trimmed by 4 bases and V by 4 bases; bases with no gene match: 15. The CDR3 spans 18 residues. CDR3 nucleotide sequence: TGCGCCAGCAGCGCGGGGCTGTACAGGGGGCCCCTTAAAAACATTCAGTACTTC. This encodes CASSAGLYRGPLKNIQYF.

This clonotype was counted between two and nine times. The CDR3 here is CASSPQSSRETQYF. The DNA of the CDR3 is TGTGCCAGCAGTCCCCAATCGAGTCGAGAGACCCAGTACTTC. The gene calls are TRBV6-6 and TRBJ2-5; D remains unclear. This CDR3 comprises 14 residues. V lost 5 bases to trimming and J lost 4 bases, with 14 bases between them. In germline, CDR1 is MNHNY, CDR2 SVGAGI (reference sequence).

The genes are TRBV20-1 and TRBJ1-3; D not certain. This CDR3 spans 12 amino acids. Germline values: CDR1 DFQATT, CDR2 SNEGSKA (reference sequence). CDR3 residues: CGYQSSGNTIYF. The CDR3 DNA reads as TGCGGGTATCAGAGCTCTGGAAACACCATATATTTT.

V gene TRBV11-2 combines with J gene TRBJ2-1, with a tentative D call TRBD2 (6 bases). Germline CDR1 reads SGHAT; CDR2 reads FQNNGV. The CDR3 sequence is 14 residues long. The ends were cut back, 3 bases at V and 6 bases at J, with 12 bases in the middle. CDR3 sequence: CASSFYGRLNEQFF. The CDR3 bases are TGTGCCAGCAGCTTCTATGGGAGGCTCAATGAGCAGTTCTTC.

The table lists this clonotype with a few counts. The chain has TRBV11-2 and TRBJ2-2; a possible D gene is TRBD1 (8 bases). Trimming removed 5 bases from V and 9 bases from J, with 31 bases in between. The CDR3 runs to 19 residues. Per germline, CDR1 SGHAT and CDR2 FQNNGV. The DNA of the CDR3 is TGTGCCAGCAGCGGGACAGGTGGTAGCGGGCTCGACCACTCCCGGGAGCTGTTTTTT. This gives the protein CASSGTGGSGLDHSRELFF. Filled out from reference TRBV11-2 and TRBJ2-2, the complete variable domain reads EAGVAQSPRYKIIEKRQSVAFWCNPISGHATLYWYQQILGQGPKLLIQFQNNGVVDDSQLPKDRFSAERLKGVDSTLKIQPAKLEDSAVYLCASSGTGGSGLDHSRELFFGEGSRLTVL.

The genes are TRBV18 and TRBJ2-3; 12 bases map to TRBD2. There are 16 residues in the CDR3. The V and J ends lost 1 base and 6 bases, in that order; junction bases with no gene match: 5. Germline values: CDR1 KGHSH, CDR2 LQKENI. CDR3 sequence: CASSPLPSGRADTQYF. DNA for the CDR3: TGTGCCAGCTCACCACTGCCTAGCGGGAGGGCCGATACGCAGTATTTT.

This clonotype showed up just a few times. The V and J genes are TRBV6-2 or TRBV6-3 and TRBJ2-2; D possibly corresponds to TRBD2 (5 bases). The V and J ends lost 2 bases and 6 bases respectively, with 7 bases between them. CDR1 is MNHEY and CDR2 is SVGEGT in the germline V gene. The CDR3 is made up of 13 amino acids. DNA of the CDR3: TGTGCCAGCAGTTACGAGGGCGCCGGGGAGCTGTTTTTT. Protein sequence: CASSYEGAGELFF.

In the case of this clonotype: At one end, the junction sequence differs from germline, possibly due to a read error. The rearrangement uses TRBV20-1 and TRBJ1-3, with D perhaps matching TRBD1 (6 bases). Looked up from germline, CDR1 is DFQATT and CDR2 is SNEGSKA (reference sequence). The CDR3 contains 15 residues. The CDR3 protein is CSVLPPQGSENTIYF. The CDR3 nucleotides read TGCAGTGTCCTACCCCCACAGGGCTCTGAAAACACCATATATTTT.

The chain combines TRBV12-3 or TRBV12-4 with TRBJ2-7, with 8 bases lining up with TRBD1. This CDR3 is 14 amino acids long. J was trimmed by 3 bases and V by 5 bases; bases with no gene match: 6. The CDR3 DNA is TGTGCCAGCAGTGACAGGGGAAGTATCTACGAGCAGTACTTC. This translates into CASSDRGSIYEQYF.

The table lists this clonotype with a few counts. This rearrangement joins TRBV10-1 to TRBJ2-1; 7 nucleotides line up with TRBD2. This CDR3 has 12 amino acids. The ends lost 3 bases at V and 7 bases at J; junction bases unmatched: 0. Germline V CDR1 and CDR2: WNHNN, SYGVQD (reference sequence). The CDR3 reads CASSDGRNEQFF. CDR3 sequence (DNA): TGCGCCAGCAGTGACGGGAGGAATGAGCAGTTCTTC.

This clonotype was recorded at least ten times. The V gene is TRBV5-4, the J gene TRBJ2-7; TRBD1 aligns across 9 bases. The CDR3 covers 14 residues. The germline gives CDR1 SGHNT, CDR2 YYREEE (reference sequence). Germline trimming cut 2 bases from V and 2 bases from J; bases unmatched to any gene: 2. In nucleotides, the CDR3 is TGTGCCAGCAGCTTCCGACAGGGGGCCTACGAGCAGTACTTC. Protein sequence: CASSFRQGAYEQYF.

This clonotype appeared a few times. The chain links TRBV20-1 to TRBJ1-1; D uncertain. Trimming removed 3 bases from V and 3 bases from J, with 17 bases in between. The CDR3 spans 15 residues. Germline V gene lookup returns CDR1 DFQATT and CDR2 SNEGSKA (reference sequence). CDR3 amino acids: CSASGGTLAHTEAFF. CDR3 nucleotides: TGCAGTGCTAGCGGCGGAACTCTGGCGCACACTGAAGCTTTCTTT.

This chain connects TRBV7-9 to TRBJ2-4, with 7 bases matching TRBD1. V dropped 1 base and J dropped 2; count of bases not matched to a gene: 8. This CDR3 region has 17 residues. Germline CDR1 and CDR2: SEHNR and FQNEAQ (reference sequence). This chain's CDR3 is CASSLVGQFRPKNIQYF. The CDR3 bases are TGTGCCAGCAGCTTAGTGGGACAGTTTAGGCCCAAAAACATTCAGTACTTC. The whole variable domain, filled in from reference TRBV7-9 and TRBJ2-4, reads DTGVSQNPRHKITKRGQNVTFRCDPISEHNRLYWYRQTLGQGPEFLTYFQNEAQLEKSRLLSDRFSAERPKGSFSTLEIQRTEQGDSAMYLCASSLVGQFRPKNIQYFGAGTRLSVL.

The chain employs TRBV5-1 and TRBJ2-7; 7 bases are shared with TRBD2. V trimming: 3 bases; J trimming: 0 bases; junction bases outside the gene matches: 9. The V gene's germline CDR1 is SGHRS and CDR2 YFSETQ. The CDR3 covers 16 residues. The CDR3 is CASSSKTSVSSYEQYF. In DNA form, the CDR3 reads TGCGCCAGCAGCTCCAAAACTAGCGTGAGCTCCTACGAGCAGTACTTC.

This rearrangement joins TRBV6-2 or TRBV6-3 to TRBJ2-7, with D tentatively TRBD2 (6 bases). CDR3 length equals 15 residues. The germline V gene encodes CDR1 MNHEY and CDR2 SVGEGT. V lost 2 bases and J 1 base, leaving 12 bases between the germline ends. CDR3 sequence (DNA): TGTGCCAGCAGTTACCCCGGGGGACCTTCCTACGAGCAGTACTTC. The encoded protein is CASSYPGGPSYEQYF.

This clonotype has just a few counts. The V call is TRBV4-1, the J call TRBJ2-4; 9 bases fit TRBD1. V lost 4 bases to trimming and J lost 9 bases; unmatched junction nucleotides: 7. The CDR3 is made up of 14 amino acids. Germline CDR1 MGHRA, CDR2 YSYEKL. DNA for the CDR3: TGCGCCAGCAGCCCCTCAGCGGGACAGGGCATTCAGTACTTC. Translated: CASSPSAGQGIQYF.